This TCR beta chain was retrieved from a study of human T cells and chemical hapten exposure. On the study more broadly: Readings were taken at 6 days from patch tests that had applied 0.01% DPC to the upper back.

This clonotype turned up a few times. Its target is unknown. Study results and caveats: No shift was seen in TCRs above 1 in 1000 frequency with DPC sensitization. Expanded TCRs made up significantly more big CDR3 similarity clusters than controls did. The immune response of these alopecia patients might not match healthy individuals'.

TCRdb itself ran the RACE reads through MiXCR, one entry per CDR3 protein. The sample lists under 450,000 distinct CDR3 sequences, roughly 4.8% occurring once. Noted time point: patch test 1, 2 weeks after DPC sensitization. The treatment here: therapeutic diphenylcyclopropenone sensitization with weekly scalp DPC. The ends were cut back, 4 bases at V and 6 bases at J, with 10 bases in the middle. Germline CDR1 is SGHKS and CDR2 is YYEKEE (reference sequence). The CDR3 consists of 12 residues. The sequenced sample was whole blood, obtained in connection with sensitization to the hapten diphenylcyclopropenone (DPC). The clonotype comes from a woman aged 50 to 60 with alopecia areata. Some clones in this sample may be carry-over from other donors' samples. The chain employs TRBV5-5 and TRBJ1-1, with D hard to call. CDR3 sequence (DNA): TGTGCCAGCAGCGAGCTCCAGTCTGAAGCTTTCTTT. Translated, it gives CASSELQSEAFF.